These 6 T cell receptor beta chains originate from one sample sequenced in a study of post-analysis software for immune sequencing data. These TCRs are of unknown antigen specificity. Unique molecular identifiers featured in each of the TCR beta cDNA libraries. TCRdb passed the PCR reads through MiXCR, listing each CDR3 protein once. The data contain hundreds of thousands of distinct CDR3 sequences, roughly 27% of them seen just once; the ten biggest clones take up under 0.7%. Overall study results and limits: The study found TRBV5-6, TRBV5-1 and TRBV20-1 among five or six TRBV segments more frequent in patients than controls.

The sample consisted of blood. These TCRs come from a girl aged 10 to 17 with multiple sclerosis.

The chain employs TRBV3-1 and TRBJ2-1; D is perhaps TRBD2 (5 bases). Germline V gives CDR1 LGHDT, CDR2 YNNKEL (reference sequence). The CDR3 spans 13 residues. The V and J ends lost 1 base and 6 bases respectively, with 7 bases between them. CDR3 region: CASSQGLFNEQFF. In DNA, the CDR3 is TGTGCCAGCAGCCAAGGACTATTCAATGAGCAGTTCTTC.

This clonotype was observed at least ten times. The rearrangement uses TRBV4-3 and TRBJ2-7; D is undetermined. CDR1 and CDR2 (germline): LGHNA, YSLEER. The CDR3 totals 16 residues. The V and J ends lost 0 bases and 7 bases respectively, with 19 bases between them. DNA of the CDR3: TGCGCCAGCAGCCAAGAAGTGGGCGCCGGATATGGGGAGCAGTACTTC. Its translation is CASSQEVGAGYGEQYF.

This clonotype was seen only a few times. The CDR3, as DNA: TGTGCCAGCAGCAAACAAAGACAGGGACCAAACTACGAGCAGTACTTC. It is translated as CASSKQRQGPNYEQYF. The V gene is TRBV6-5, the J gene TRBJ2-7; TRBD1 aligns across 7 bases. This CDR3 has 16 residues. V was pared by 6 bases and J by 3 bases, with 14 bases of the junction left unmatched. CDR1 is MNHEY and CDR2 is SVGAGI in the germline V gene.

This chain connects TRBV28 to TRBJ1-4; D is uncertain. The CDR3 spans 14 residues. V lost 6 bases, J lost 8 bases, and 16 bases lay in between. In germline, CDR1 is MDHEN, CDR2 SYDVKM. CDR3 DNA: TGTGCCAGCAGCCTAATCTCGCGCAGGGAAAAACTGTTTTTT. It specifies CASSLISRREKLFF.

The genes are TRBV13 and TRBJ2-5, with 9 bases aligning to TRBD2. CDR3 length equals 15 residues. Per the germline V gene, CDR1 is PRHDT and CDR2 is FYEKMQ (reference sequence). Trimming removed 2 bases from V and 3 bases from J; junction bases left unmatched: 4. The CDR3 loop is CASSLRASGEETQYF. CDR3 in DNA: TGTGCCAGCAGCTTACGGGCTAGCGGGGAAGAGACCCAGTACTTC.

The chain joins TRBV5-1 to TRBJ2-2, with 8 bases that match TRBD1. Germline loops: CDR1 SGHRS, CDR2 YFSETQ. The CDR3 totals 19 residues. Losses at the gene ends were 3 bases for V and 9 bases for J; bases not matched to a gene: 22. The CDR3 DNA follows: TGCGCCAGCAGCTCGCCCCGGACAGGGATGCAGGGTGCAACGAGGGAGCTGTTTTTT. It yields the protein CASSSPRTGMQGATRELFF. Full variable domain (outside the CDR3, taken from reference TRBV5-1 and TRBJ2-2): KAGVTQTPRYLIKTRGQQVTLSCSPISGHRSVSWYQQTPGQGLQFLFEYFSETQRNKGNFPGRFSGRQFSNSRSEMNVSTLELGDSALYLCASSSPRTGMQGATRELFFGEGSRLTVL.